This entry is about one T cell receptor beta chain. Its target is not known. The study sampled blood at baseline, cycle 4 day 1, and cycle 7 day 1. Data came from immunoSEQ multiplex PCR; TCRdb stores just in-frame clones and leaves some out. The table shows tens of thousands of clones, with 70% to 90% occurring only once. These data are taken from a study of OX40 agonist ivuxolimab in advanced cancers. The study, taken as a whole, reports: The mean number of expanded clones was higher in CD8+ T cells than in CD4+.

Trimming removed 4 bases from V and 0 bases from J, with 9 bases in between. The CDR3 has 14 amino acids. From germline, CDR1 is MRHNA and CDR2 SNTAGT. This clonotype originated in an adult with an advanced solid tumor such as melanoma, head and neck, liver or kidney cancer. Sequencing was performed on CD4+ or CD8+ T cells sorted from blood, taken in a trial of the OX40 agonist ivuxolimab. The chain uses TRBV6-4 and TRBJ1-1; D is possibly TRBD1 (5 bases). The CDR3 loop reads CASSASGMNTEAFF. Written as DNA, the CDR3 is TGTGCCAGCAGTGCATCAGGGATGAACACTGAAGCTTTCTTT.